One and the same sample provided the 29 T cell receptor beta chains below, sequenced in a study of CD4 T cells in relation to SARS-CoV-2 and coronaviruses. Measured with immunoSEQ multiplex PCR; TCRdb has only the in-frame clones, and not every one. Of roughly 17,000 clones in the sample, about 72% were seen once. The unexposed donors gave CD4+ T cells in about 2010-2018, prior to COVID-19. The cells were cultured for about 10 days before CD4+ T cells were isolated. The antigens these receptors bind are not known. The source material was CD4+ T cells from PBMCs, cultured in vitro. These receptors all stem from a human donor in good health.

This clone was found once. The rearrangement uses TRBV6-1 and TRBJ1-2, with 7 bases fitting TRBD1. Trimming at V came to 2 bases and at J to 2 bases, leaving 5 bases not matched to a gene. The CDR3 runs to 15 residues. CDR1 and CDR2 from the germline V gene are MNHNS and SASEGT. CDR3 protein: CASSESAGGNYGYTF. The CDR3 DNA is TGTGCCAGCAGTGAATCGGCAGGGGGGAACTATGGCTACACCTTC.

This chain links TRBV27 with TRBJ2-5, with D hard to call. This CDR3 is built from 13 residues. V was shortened by 6 bases and J by 5 bases, with 13 bases between the two germline ends. Germline V gene sequence: CDR1 MNHEY, CDR2 SMNVEV (reference sequence). As DNA, the CDR3 is TGTGCCAGCAGCATAGACGGCCGGGAGACCCAGTACTTC. Encoded protein: CASSIDGRETQYF.

This clone was observed a few times. The chain employs TRBV11-2 and TRBJ2-7; possibly TRBD1 for D (6 bases). Germline loops: CDR1 SGHAT, CDR2 FQNNGV. CDR3 length: 16 residues. With 0 bases removed from V and 1 base from J, the gap between germline ends came to 13 bases. The CDR3 nucleotides read TGTGCCAGCAGCTTAGAGCCCCCACAGGGTTCCTACGAGCAGTACTTC. Translating gives CASSLEPPQGSYEQYF. Combining the CDR3 with reference TRBV11-2 and TRBJ2-7 gives the whole variable domain EAGVAQSPRYKIIEKRQSVAFWCNPISGHATLYWYQQILGQGPKLLIQFQNNGVVDDSQLPKDRFSAERLKGVDSTLKIQPAKLEDSAVYLCASSLEPPQGSYEQYFGPGTRLTVT.

V is TRBV28 and J is TRBJ2-2, with no clear D. CDR1 and CDR2 from the germline V gene are MDHEN and SYDVKM. V was shortened by 2 bases and J by 13 bases, with 17 bases between the two germline ends. The CDR3 loop spans 14 amino acids. The CDR3 nucleotides are TGTGCCAGCAGTTTAATTAGTACCCTTGACGGGCTGTTTTTT. Translating gives CASSLISTLDGLFF.

The gene calls are TRBV4-2 and TRBJ1-2, with D hard to call. Trimming pared 1 base from V and 5 bases from J, leaving 23 bases between. Per the germline V gene, CDR1 is LGHNA and CDR2 is YNFKEQ. This CDR3 is 18 amino acids long. The CDR3 spells CASSQVLVRGELSYGYTF. The CDR3 coding sequence is TGTGCCAGCAGCCAAGTCCTTGTCAGAGGAGAATTATCGTATGGCTACACCTTC.

V and J are TRBV7-9 and TRBJ2-1; 8 positions agree with TRBD2. The CDR3 covers 17 residues. Germline CDR1 is SEHNR and CDR2 is FQNEAQ (reference sequence). After removal of 5 bases from V and 0 bases from J, the junction contained 9 bases not matched to a gene. CDR3 DNA: TGTGCCAGCAGCCCACCGACTAGCGCGAGCTCCTACAATGAGCAGTTCTTC. This encodes CASSPPTSASSYNEQFF.

This clone was found a few times. The chain has TRBV19 and TRBJ1-1; a weak D match, TRBD1 (5 bases). This CDR3 contains 14 residues. Trimming took off 6 bases at V and 1 base at J, with 12 bases between the two ends. The V gene's germline CDR1 is LNHDA and CDR2 SQIVND (reference sequence). The CDR3 spells CASSPRQTNTEAFF. DNA for the CDR3: TGTGCCAGTAGCCCCAGACAGACGAACACTGAAGCTTTCTTT.

V gene TRBV30 combines with J gene TRBJ1-2; D perhaps matches TRBD1 (5 bases). V was shortened by 0 bases and J by 4 bases, with 12 bases between the two germline ends. There are 14 residues in the CDR3. Per germline, CDR1 GTSNPN and CDR2 SVGIG (reference sequence). This CDR3 is CAWSVTAGSYGYTF. As DNA, the CDR3 is TGTGCCTGGAGTGTCACGGCAGGGTCCTATGGCTACACCTTC.

The V and J genes are TRBV29-1 and TRBJ2-2, with a tentative D call TRBD2 (5 bases). In germline, CDR1 is SQVTM, CDR2 ANQGSEA. This CDR3 spans 14 amino acids. V was shortened by 6 bases and J by 2 bases, with 13 bases between the two germline ends. CDR3 amino acids: CSVGRAVNTGELFF. The CDR3 coding sequence is TGCAGCGTCGGGCGGGCAGTCAACACCGGGGAGCTGTTTTTT.

V and J are TRBV11-3 and TRBJ2-1, with 8 bases that match TRBD2. The J segment lost 0 bases and the V segment lost 5 bases, leaving 6 bases of the junction unmatched. CDR3 length: 16 residues. Per germline, CDR1 SGHNT and CDR2 YENEEA. CDR3 bases: TGTGCCAGCAGCAGAACTAGCGGTGGCTCCTACAATGAGCAGTTCTTC. Its translation is CASSRTSGGSYNEQFF. The variable domain in full, completed from reference TRBV11-3 and TRBJ2-1, reads EAGVVQSPRYKIIEKKQPVAFWCNPISGHNTLYWYLQNLGQGPELLIRYENEEAVDDSQLPKDRFSAERLKGVDSTLKIQPAELGDSAVYLCASSRTSGGSYNEQFFGPGTRLTVL.

In nucleotides, the CDR3 is TGTGCCAGCACCCCTTATGGCCCCCAGGGGAATCAGCCCCAGCATTTT. Amino acids: CASTPYGPQGNQPQHF. The chain joins TRBV28 to TRBJ1-5, with D perhaps TRBD1 (6 bases). Germline lookup yields CDR1 MDHEN and CDR2 SYDVKM. V lost 7 bases and J 4 bases, leaving 20 bases between the germline ends. This CDR3 has 16 amino acids. Full variable domain (missing parts from reference TRBV28 and TRBJ1-5): DVKVTQSSRYLVKRTGEKVFLECVQDMDHENMFWYRQDPGLGLRLIYFSYDVKMKEKGDIPEGYSVSREKKERFSLILESASTNQTSMYLCASTPYGPQGNQPQHFGDGTRLSIL.

The rearrangement joins TRBV7-9 to TRBJ1-3; D may be TRBD1 (5 bases). The CDR3 sequence is 16 residues long. CDR1 is SEHNR, CDR2 FQNEAQ, per germline (reference sequence). Trimming pared 5 bases from V and 2 bases from J, leaving 16 bases between. As DNA, the CDR3 is TGTGCCAGCAGCCACGCGTATGCAGGGACTGGAAACACCATATATTTT. Translated: CASSHAYAGTGNTIYF.

This chain uses TRBV11-2 with TRBJ1-2; 7 positions match TRBD1. In germline, CDR1 is SGHAT, CDR2 FQNNGV. After removal of 2 bases from V and 8 bases from J, the junction contained 5 bases not matched to a gene. This CDR3 is built from 13 residues. The CDR3 coding sequence is TGTGCCAGCAGCTTACCGACAGGGACCGGCTACACCTTC. It translates to CASSLPTGTGYTF.

The chain carries TRBV30 and TRBJ2-5, with TRBD1 as a possible D gene (6 bases). Per the germline V gene, CDR1 is GTSNPN and CDR2 is SVGIG (reference sequence). The length of the CDR3 is 14 residues. V shed 0 bases and J shed 1 base, with 9 bases lying between them. CDR3 in amino acids: CAWSVQGFQETQYF. CDR3 in DNA: TGTGCCTGGAGTGTACAGGGTTTCCAAGAGACCCAGTACTTC.

V usage is TRBV7-3 and J usage is TRBJ2-3; D is possibly TRBD2 (5 bases). The V and J ends lost 5 bases and 2 bases respectively, with 11 bases between them. The CDR3 length is 14 residues. Germline V gene sequence: CDR1 SGHTA, CDR2 FQGTGA. Here the CDR3 reads CASSPSGNTDTQYF. The CDR3 coding sequence is TGTGCCAGCAGCCCGTCGGGAAACACAGATACGCAGTATTTT.

This clone was seen once. The gene calls are TRBV24-1 and TRBJ1-2; 8 bases map to TRBD1. CDR1 is KGHDR and CDR2 is SFDVKD in the germline V gene. With V trimmed by 3 bases and J by 4 bases, 6 bases remained unmatched. The CDR3 is 15 residues long. CDR3 sequence reads: CATSDEGTGGYGYTF. CDR3 nucleotides: TGTGCCACCAGTGATGAGGGGACAGGAGGCTATGGCTACACCTTC.

V usage is TRBV19 and J usage is TRBJ1-1; no reliable D call. Germline CDR1 and CDR2: LNHDA and SQIVND (reference sequence). The CDR3 extends over 15 amino acids. V lost 1 base to trimming and J lost 0 bases, with 9 bases between them. The CDR3 loop is CASSIAPTMNTEAFF. The CDR3 DNA follows: TGTGCCAGTAGTATAGCGCCCACCATGAACACTGAAGCTTTCTTT.

The chain uses TRBV19 and TRBJ2-3; 8 bases agree with TRBD1. CDR1 is LNHDA and CDR2 is SQIVND in the germline V gene (reference sequence). After removal of 3 bases from V and 4 bases from J, the junction contained 6 bases not matched to a gene. This CDR3 comprises 15 residues. The CDR3 DNA reads as TGTGCCAGTAGTATTCAGGGGGCAATGGCAGATACGCAGTATTTT. This encodes CASSIQGAMADTQYF.

Relative to its sample, this clone is medium-sized. The rearrangement joins TRBV2 to TRBJ2-7; 11 nucleotides align to TRBD2. V was pared by 6 bases and J by 7 bases, with 5 bases of the junction left unmatched. Per germline, CDR1 SNHLY and CDR2 FYNNEI. The CDR3 runs to 13 residues. The CDR3: CASSIAGGGEQYF. In DNA, the CDR3 is TGTGCCAGCAGCATAGCGGGAGGGGGTGAGCAGTACTTC. Full variable domain (rest looked up from reference TRBV2 and TRBJ2-7): EPEVTQTPSHQVTQMGQEVILRCVPISNHLYFYWYRQILGQKVEFLVSFYNNEISEKSEIFDDQFSVERPDGSNFTLKIRSTKLEDSAMYFCASSIAGGGEQYFGPGTRLTVT.

The chain joins TRBV18 to TRBJ2-3, with 7 positions matching TRBD2. The CDR3 is 17 amino acids. Germline V gene lookup returns CDR1 KGHSH and CDR2 LQKENI. V shed 0 bases, J shed 6 bases, and the junction held 12 bases outside the gene matches. This chain's CDR3 is CASSPPGGSSNTDTQYF. The DNA for the CDR3 is TGTGCCAGCTCACCACCGGGCGGGAGTAGTAATACGGATACGCAGTATTTT.

The chain joins TRBV24-1 to TRBJ2-1; D is uncertain. V lost 3 bases and J lost 7, with 9 bases in between. The CDR3 covers 13 residues. The V gene's germline CDR1 is KGHDR and CDR2 SFDVKD. CDR3 region: CATSDPIENEQFF. Written as DNA, the CDR3 is TGTGCCACCAGTGATCCCATAGAAAATGAGCAGTTCTTC.

The chain uses TRBV28 and TRBJ1-5; D ambiguous. This CDR3 has 15 amino acids. V was cut by 10 bases and J by 7 bases, with 23 bases left in between. In germline, CDR1 is MDHEN, CDR2 SYDVKM. CDR3 DNA: TGTGCCACCCACGCACAAGGGAGGGCGGGACAGCCCCAGCATTTT. It yields the protein CATHAQGRAGQPQHF.

This clone appeared a few times. The V and J genes are TRBV19 and TRBJ1-5, with 7 bases lining up with TRBD1. This CDR3 has 13 amino acids. After removal of 7 bases from V and 2 bases from J, the junction contained 2 bases not matched to a gene. Germline-derived CDR1 and CDR2 are LNHDA and SQIVND (reference sequence). For the CDR3, the DNA is TGTGCCAGTAACAGGGGCGGCAATCAGCCCCAGCATTTT. Translation: CASNRGGNQPQHF.

This clone is deemed medium-sized. V is TRBV5-5 and J is TRBJ1-6; D is unresolved. CDR3 length: 13 residues. Trimming left V 0 bases short and J 6 bases short, with 4 bases between. Per the germline V gene, CDR1 is SGHKS and CDR2 is YYEKEE (reference sequence). This CDR3 is CASSLGANSPLHF. The CDR3 nucleotides are TGTGCCAGCAGCTTGGGGGCTAATTCACCCCTCCACTTT.

V and J are TRBV3-1 (or the pseudogene TRBV3-2) and TRBJ2-1; TRBD2 matches at 8 bases. The length of the CDR3 is 17 residues. Germline CDR1 and CDR2: LGHDT and YNNKEL (reference sequence). With V trimmed by 3 bases and J by 0 bases, 7 bases remained unmatched. The chain's CDR3 is CASSQILAASSYNEQFF. DNA of the CDR3: TGTGCCAGCAGCCAGATACTAGCGGCTAGCTCCTACAATGAGCAGTTCTTC.

This chain links TRBV2 with TRBJ1-4; D may be TRBD1 (5 bases). Germline-derived CDR1 and CDR2 are SNHLY and FYNNEI. This CDR3 is 15 amino acids long. Deletions cut 1 base from V and 5 bases from J, with 11 bases between. This CDR3 reads CASSEGGTKNEKLFF. The CDR3 coding sequence is TGTGCCAGCAGTGAAGGTGGGACGAAAAATGAAAAACTGTTTTTT.

The chain links TRBV3-1 (or the pseudogene TRBV3-2) to TRBJ1-2; D remains unclear. V dropped 3 bases and J dropped 6 bases, with 11 bases sitting between them. Germline V gene lookup returns CDR1 LGHDT and CDR2 YNNKEL (reference sequence). The CDR3 is 13 residues long. This CDR3 reads CASSQGSDNGYTF. DNA for the CDR3: TGTGCCAGCAGCCAGGGGTCCGATAATGGCTACACCTTC.

This clone was seen only a few times. V usage is TRBV5-3 and J usage is TRBJ2-1, with D possibly being TRBD2 (5 bases). TRBV5-3 is reported as an ORF; its role is uncertain. V lost 3 bases, J lost 5 bases, and 21 bases lay in between. The CDR3 loop spans 17 amino acids. In DNA form, the CDR3 reads TGTGCCAGAAGCTACACAAGACCGACTAATCGGGACAATGAGCAGTTCTTC. Amino acid sequence: CARSYTRPTNRDNEQFF.

This chain connects TRBV12-3 or TRBV12-4 to TRBJ2-5; tentatively, D is TRBD1 or TRBD2 (5 bases each). CDR3 length: 13 residues. Trimming shortened V by 1 base and J by 5 bases, and 8 bases separated the two germline ends. The CDR3 region is CASSLVGEETQYF. The CDR3, as DNA: TGTGCCAGCAGTTTAGTAGGGGAGGAGACCCAGTACTTC.